This T cell receptor (beta chain) was identified during a study of T cells in Graves' hyperthyroidism and ophthalmopathy (dated by TCRdb to between 2017 and 2020). For the study in its entirety: Peripheral blood was sampled at the time of initial diagnosis, prior to any treatment. TCR V-J signatures able to tell the groups apart were searched for in a discovery cohort of about a hundred patients, of whom around 43 had Graves' ophthalmopathy and about 60 had stable Graves' hyperthyroidism. An independent validation cohort of about 20 hyperthyroidism patients and about 15 patients who later progressed to ophthalmopathy tested prospective prediction of ophthalmopathy. The 100 or so discovery patients were divided at random into training and test sets in a 7:3 ratio. The study also compared thyroid tissue and blood T-cell repertoires from roughly six Graves' hyperthyroidism patients. After sampling, hyperthyroidism patients received methimazole starting at 30 mg daily, and ophthalmopathy patients received high-dose intravenous methylprednisolone. According to the paper, TCR Vbeta CDR3 sequencing was carried out on 135 peripheral blood samples, which came from under 50 ophthalmopathy, under 80 hyperthyroidism and roughly 17 progressor patients. Summary of the overall study and its limitations: Sample size was not statistically predetermined, and blinding of investigators to group allocation was not performed. Most expanded thyroid clonotypes (frequency above 0.001) were also found in blood, which suggests that blood repertoires may mirror thyroid immune responses. A model built on a 13 V-J signature distinguished ophthalmopathy from stable hyperthyroidism, reaching roughly 88% sensitivity and approximately 83% specificity in cross-validation and 80%/75% in testing. In validation, the model predicted progression to ophthalmopathy a median of roughly six months before onset, with roughly 71% sensitivity and more than 72% specificity.

This clonotype was seen many times. Its target antigen remains unknown. Within one base of it there is no much larger clone, and no base qualities were kept. Ophthalmopathy patients had moderately to severely active disease, with a Clinical Activity Score of 3 or more, a NOSPECS grade of 4 or more, and a disease duration of less than 3 months. Exclusion was applied to patients with uncontrolled infections, other autoimmune diseases, pregnancy or lactation. Clinical symptoms, serum thyroxine and TRAb, thyroid ultrasound, and orbital computed tomography formed the basis for the diagnoses. PBMCs were separated from approximately 9.9 ml of fresh peripheral blood using Ficoll-Paque density gradient centrifugation. Trizol reagent was used to extract total RNA, and RNA quality was then checked on an Agilent 2100 Bioanalyzer. Trimming at the junction amounts to 6 bases on V and 5 bases on J, and the germline ends lie 16 bases apart. Including cysteine and phenylalanine, the CDR3 has 14 amino acids. CDR3 DNA is the only sequence kept; it has 42 bases, read in frame from the first base.

The TCR beta CDR3 regions were amplified from RNA transcripts. The TCR CDR3 was subjected to a first round of RT-PCR using the HTBI primer set and the Qiagen OneStep RT-PCR kit. Libraries were constructed in a second round of multiplex PCR, after which size selection and purification were carried out. Paired-end sequencing of the libraries was performed with 100 bp reads on an Illumina HiSeq2000. Per the source publication's procedure: SOAPnuke was used to process the raw data, removing reads that contained adapters or uncalled bases, had a mean Phred below 15, or lacked an exact match to the constant primer or identifier. COPE v1.2.5 was used to merge high-quality paired reads, and clonotypes were defined as unique nucleotide sequences. MiTCR v1.1 was used to align clonotypes to the IMGT TRBV, TRBD and TRBJ reference segments. The analysis was restricted to V-J combinations with a frequency above 0.0001, which together covered just over 98% of the repertoires. A TCS score was defined as the ratio of F50 (clonal expansion) to E x V (chaos), with BLOSUM62-based TCRdist applied between CDR3 peptides within each V-J. Welch's t-statistics and random forest reduced some 510 V-J features to 13, which were used in a naive Bayes classifier (R e1071). The public sequencing data were trimmed at Q25 with fastp and processed into clonotypes with MiXCR by TCRdb, which kept only in-frame beta chains. A single entry per CDR3 protein holds the most common genes and DNA from its merged rows. TCRdb's processing, not the authors', yielded these V and J calls. The sample table holds over 350,000 distinct CDR3 sequences, of which roughly 14% were seen once. Roughly 13% of the sample is held by the ten biggest clonotypes.

The sequence came from a man younger than 35 with Graves' ophthalmopathy. Sequenced material: blood. Rearrangement joined TRBV12-3 or TRBV12-4 to TRBJ2-5; the D gene cannot be resolved beyond TRBD1 or TRBD2, each matching 5 bases. The CDR3 here reads CASSAWDPRETQYF. DNA sequence: TGTGCCAGCAGCGCATGGGACCCCCGGGAGACCCAGTACTTC.